Below, 6 T cell receptor beta chains from the same sample are listed, as sequenced in a study of blood T cell repertoires in COVID-19. Clones were sequenced by immunoSEQ multiplex PCR, and TCRdb holds only the in-frame ones, with some missing. The profile shows about 130,000 clones, about 85% of them singletons. What was sequenced was peripheral blood. These receptors were taken from a man aged 40-55 years with active or convalescent COVID-19.

A few counts support this clone. The rearrangement uses TRBV29-1 and TRBJ1-1; TRBD1 is a possible D gene (5 bases). Germline lookup yields CDR1 SQVTM and CDR2 ANQGSEA. V lost 7 bases, J lost 1 base, and 10 bases lay in between. This CDR3 has 12 residues. This CDR3 reads CSGKQGNTEAFF. The CDR3 nucleotides are TGCAGCGGGAAGCAGGGGAACACTGAAGCTTTCTTT.

The V and J genes are TRBV18 and TRBJ1-5; maybe TRBD1 (5 bases). The germline gives CDR1 KGHSH, CDR2 LQKENI. This CDR3 contains 17 residues. V lost 2 bases to trimming and J lost 0 bases, with 14 bases between them. CDR3 nucleotides: TGTGCCAGCTCACCATTCCAACAGGATCTTAGCAATCAGCCCCAGCATTTT. This encodes CASSPFQQDLSNQPQHF. Looking up the rest from reference TRBV18 and TRBJ1-5 gives the full variable domain: NAGVMQNPRHLVRRRGQEARLRCSPMKGHSHVYWYRQLPEEGLKFMVYLQKENIIDESGMPKERFSAEFPKEGPSILRIQQVVRGDSAAYFCASSPFQQDLSNQPQHFGDGTRLSIL.

The chain recombines TRBV5-1 with TRBJ1-5; D gene unclear. The V and J ends lost 2 bases and 1 base respectively, with 4 bases between them. Germline loops: CDR1 SGHRS, CDR2 YFSETQ. The length of the CDR3 is 13 residues. The CDR3 region has the DNA TGCGCCAGCAGCTTTGAGAGCAATCAGCCCCAGCATTTT. This translates into CASSFESNQPQHF.

The V gene is TRBV6-5, the J gene TRBJ1-2; a weak D match, TRBD1 (6 bases). In germline, CDR1 is MNHEY, CDR2 SVGAGI. The CDR3 spans 14 residues. Trimming cost V 6 bases and J 4 bases, with 15 bases left between them. The DNA for the CDR3 is TGTGCCAGCAGACCGGACAGCAGTGCCTATGGCTACACCTTC. The encoded protein is CASRPDSSAYGYTF.

This chain connects TRBV7-3 to TRBJ2-1; tentatively, D is TRBD2 (7 bases). Trimming removed 5 bases from V and 7 bases from J, with 15 bases in between. CDR3 size: 14 residues. CDR1 and CDR2 from the germline V gene are SGHTA and FQGTGA. The CDR3 DNA reads TGTGCCAGCAGCGAACGGGGGGCTACAAATGAGCAGTTCTTC. Its translation: CASSERGATNEQFF. Based on the CDR3 plus reference TRBV7-3 and TRBJ2-1, the full variable domain is GAGVSQTPSNKVTEKGKYVELRCDPISGHTALYWYRQSLGQGPEFLIYFQGTGAADDSGLPNDRFFAVRPEGSVSTLKIQRTERGDSAVYLCASSERGATNEQFFGPGTRLTVL.

The genes are TRBV7-8 and TRBJ2-5, with D possibly matching TRBD1 (7 bases). The V end lost 4 bases, the J end lost 1 base, and 13 bases lay between the germline ends. There are 15 residues in the CDR3. Germline CDR1 is SGHVS and CDR2 is FQNEAQ. CDR3 DNA: TGTGCCAGCAGCTCTGCGGGACAGACCCAAGAGACCCAGTACTTC. The encoded protein is CASSSAGQTQETQYF.